Detailed here is one TCR beta chain. This specimen comes from a study of CD8 T cells in Susac syndrome. Study as a whole: Patients with Susac syndrome, at blood draw, were therapy-naive, on corticosteroids, or on intravenous immunoglobulin alone.

The germline CDR1 and CDR2 sequences are SGDLS and YYNGEE. This CDR3 is 18 amino acids long. J was trimmed by 0 bases and V by 4 bases; bases with no gene match: 12. Random hexamers primed reverse transcription of about 0.5 to 1 ug RNA. Via MiXCR, TCRdb re-called the immunoSEQ multiplex PCR reads, giving one row per CDR3 protein. The data show roughly 190,000 distinct CDR3 sequences, approximately 94% seen once. From blood CD8+ and CD4+ T cells, TCR beta sequences were generated. Through negative isolation, CD4+ and CD8+ T cells were obtained, while TEMRA cells were enriched using FACS. Sequenced input: CD4+ T cells from PBMCs. The V call is TRBV9, the J call TRBJ1-5; 8 positions match TRBD1. The clonotype was recovered from a human donor with Susac syndrome. The CDR3 DNA sequence: TGTGCCAGCAGCCTAGCTGAGGCAGGGGGCAATAGCAATCAGCCCCAGCATTTT. Its translation is CASSLAEAGGNSNQPQHF.